The 18 T cell receptor beta chains reported below all come from one sample, sequenced in a study of blood T cell repertoires in COVID-19. This table comes from immunoSEQ multiplex PCR, and its TCRdb copy is limited to in-frame clones, with some not included. The table has 150,000 to 180,000 clones, approximately 92% seen once. Sequences were obtained from peripheral blood. These receptors all come from a woman between 40 and 55 years old with acute or convalescent COVID-19.

This clone has only one observation. The chain links TRBV19 to TRBJ1-5; possibly TRBD1 for D (6 bases). Germline V CDR1 and CDR2: LNHDA, SQIVND (reference sequence). Trimming left V 3 bases short and J 5 bases short, with 8 bases between. This CDR3 region has 13 residues. The CDR3 nucleotides read TGTGCCAGTAGTATGGACAGTTATCAGCCCCAGCATTTT. Its translation is CASSMDSYQPQHF.

The rearrangement links TRBV5-1 to TRBJ2-1; a weak D match, TRBD2 (7 bases). Germline CDR1 is SGHRS and CDR2 is YFSETQ. V gave up 2 bases and J gave up 5 bases, with 14 bases separating them. The CDR3 has 15 amino acids. Here the CDR3 reads CASSFGGARHNEQFF. The CDR3 region has the DNA TGCGCCAGCAGCTTTGGGGGGGCTAGGCACAATGAGCAGTTCTTC.

The rearrangement links TRBV6-5 to TRBJ2-2; D is unclear. Looked up from germline, CDR1 is MNHEY and CDR2 is SVGAGI. The CDR3 sequence is 15 residues long. Trimming removed 5 bases at V and 5 bases at J, with 15 bases between. The CDR3 protein is CASSLYSPDTGELFF. The CDR3 DNA reads TGTGCCAGCAGTCTTTACAGCCCTGATACCGGGGAGCTGTTTTTT.

This clone was seen a single time. The rearrangement uses TRBV12-3 or TRBV12-4 and TRBJ1-3; no firm D call. CDR3 length equals 13 residues. V was pared by 3 bases and J by 5 bases, with 8 bases between. The CDR3, as DNA: TGTGCCAGCAGTTTTGCAGGTAGAAACACCATATATTTT. Translated: CASSFAGRNTIYF.

The V call is TRBV7-9, the J call TRBJ1-1; D ambiguous. The CDR3 length is 15 residues. Germline values: CDR1 SEHNR, CDR2 FQNEAQ (reference sequence). Trimming stripped 4 bases from V and 5 bases from J, with 17 bases between. As DNA, the CDR3 is TGTGCCAGCAGCTCACGCGTGACTCCGGGAACTGAAGCTTTCTTT. Protein sequence: CASSSRVTPGTEAFF.

This clone was seen once. DNA of the CDR3: TGTGCCAGCAGCTTAATAGATATCACAGATACGCAGTATTTT. This encodes CASSLIDITDTQYF. V and J are TRBV7-2 and TRBJ2-3, with D unclear. The CDR3 is made up of 14 amino acids. V was clipped by 2 bases and J by 2 bases, with 8 bases between them. CDR1 and CDR2 from the germline V gene are SGHTA and FQGNSA.

This chain links TRBV19 with TRBJ2-7; 8 bases map to TRBD1. The CDR3 has 14 amino acids. After removal of 3 bases from V and 2 bases from J, the junction contained 3 bases not matched to a gene. Germline CDR1 is LNHDA and CDR2 is SQIVND (reference sequence). In DNA, the CDR3 is TGTGCCAGTAGTATGCGGGACAGGCCCTACGAGCAGTACTTC. Amino acids: CASSMRDRPYEQYF.

This chain joins TRBV10-2 and TRBJ2-7; tentatively, D is TRBD2 (5 bases). CDR1 and CDR2 from the germline V gene are WSHSY and SAAADI. The CDR3 has 13 residues. Deletions cut 2 bases from V and 1 base from J, with 6 bases between. CDR3 amino acids: CASSEEGSYEQYF. In DNA, the CDR3 is TGCGCCAGCAGTGAGGAGGGTTCCTACGAGCAGTACTTC.

J is TRBJ1-5 and V is TRBV28; a possible D gene is TRBD1 (5 bases). The CDR3 extends over 16 amino acids. Germline CDR1 and CDR2: MDHEN and SYDVKM. Trimming took 1 base from V and 2 from J, leaving 12 bases between them. CDR3 loop: CASSLLGGAGNQPQHF. The CDR3 DNA sequence: TGTGCCAGCAGTTTATTGGGTGGGGCGGGCAATCAGCCCCAGCATTTT.

This clone was found a few times. J is TRBJ2-7 and V is TRBV2, with a possible D match to TRBD1 (6 bases). Germline assignment: CDR1 SNHLY and CDR2 FYNNEI. Trimming stripped 10 bases from V and 1 base from J, with 14 bases between. The CDR3 is 13 residues long. This CDR3 reads CANGQKTSYEQYF. As DNA, the CDR3 is TGTGCCAACGGACAGAAAACATCCTACGAGCAGTACTTC. The full variable domain, rest sourced from reference TRBV2 and TRBJ2-7, is EPEVTQTPSHQVTQMGQEVILRCVPISNHLYFYWYRQILGQKVEFLVSFYNNEISEKSEIFDDQFSVERPDGSNFTLKIRSTKLEDSAMYFCANGQKTSYEQYFGPGTRLTVT.

Concerning this clone itself: Mismatch with germline at one junction end may stem from a read error. V usage is TRBV20-1 and J usage is TRBJ2-1; TRBD1 matches at 7 bases. CDR3 size: 11 residues. Per the germline V gene, CDR1 is DFQATT and CDR2 is SNEGSKA (reference sequence). The CDR3 DNA is TGCAGTGCTAGTAGGGGGCCTTATGTCATCTTC. Residues: CSASRGPYVIF.

The V and J genes are TRBV23-1 and TRBJ2-7; 7 positions agree with TRBD2. TRBV23-1 is assigned to the ORF class and has an uncertain function. This CDR3 is 16 amino acids long. Trimming at V came to 0 bases and at J to 4 bases, leaving 9 bases not matched to a gene. As DNA, the CDR3 is TGCGCCAGCAGTCAATCCTATAGCGGGCCAAGATACGAGCAGTACTTC. This codes for CASSQSYSGPRYEQYF.

The chain has TRBV5-1 and TRBJ1-5; 7 bases map to TRBD1. This CDR3 comprises 15 residues. Germline-derived CDR1 and CDR2 are SGHRS and YFSETQ. V lost 1 base and J lost 6; bases outside the gene matches: 7. CDR3 coding DNA: TGCGCCAGCAGCTTGAACGAGGGGGCGGGTCAGCCCCAGCATTTT. Protein: CASSLNEGAGQPQHF.

The chain carries TRBV25-1 and TRBJ2-2, with a possible D match to TRBD2 (7 bases). This CDR3 contains 18 residues. Trimming took 5 bases from V and 4 from J, leaving 23 bases between them. From germline, CDR1 is MGHDK and CDR2 SYGVNS. The CDR3 DNA reads TGTGCCAGCAGTTTGTGGGGGGCCGGGACTAATTTCACCGGGGAGCTGTTTTTT. The encoded protein is CASSLWGAGTNFTGELFF.

The gene calls are TRBV6-1 and TRBJ1-2, with D possibly matching TRBD1 (5 bases). Germline V gives CDR1 MNHNS, CDR2 SASEGT. Trimming took off 0 bases at V and 4 bases at J, with 12 bases between the two ends. The CDR3 totals 15 residues. The CDR3, as DNA: TGTGCCAGCAGTGAAGCCGTCGCAGGGTTCTATGGCTACACCTTC. Translated, it gives CASSEAVAGFYGYTF.

DNA of the CDR3: TGTGCCAGCAGTTACGGGACTAGCGGCAAAAACATTCAGTACTTC. Encoded protein: CASSYGTSGKNIQYF. The V gene is TRBV6-5, the J gene TRBJ2-4; 11 nucleotides match TRBD2. Unmatched junction bases numbered 0, after V lost 2 bases and J lost 3 bases. The CDR3 runs 15 residues. Germline CDR1 is MNHEY and CDR2 is SVGAGI.

J is TRBJ1-3 and V is TRBV3-1 (or the pseudogene TRBV3-2); TRBD1 might be the D (5 bases). V gave up 1 base and J gave up 3 bases, with 16 bases separating them. Germline V CDR1 and CDR2: LGHDT, YNNKEL (reference sequence). The CDR3 sequence is 17 residues long. The CDR3 coding sequence is TGTGCCAGCAGCCAAGGTACAACGTTGGGACTTGGAAACACCATATATTTT. It is translated as CASSQGTTLGLGNTIYF.

The chain has TRBV27 and TRBJ1-6; 10 bases fit TRBD1. Germline lookup yields CDR1 MNHEY and CDR2 SMNVEV (reference sequence). The CDR3 consists of 16 residues. V shed 0 bases, J shed 8 bases, and the junction held 4 bases outside the gene matches. This CDR3 is CASSLSRQGAYSPLHF. CDR3 sequence (DNA): TGTGCCAGCAGTTTATCGCGACAGGGGGCCTATTCACCCCTCCACTTT.